The 26 T cell receptor beta chains below come from one sample, sequenced in a study of cytomegalovirus exposure and HLA in healthy donors. This PCR relied on a set of 60 Vbeta primers and 13 Jbeta primers. The table came from immunoSEQ multiplex PCR; TCRdb's copy has only in-frame clones and leaves some out. The table has approximately 100,000 clones, 60% to 85% seen once; the top ten hold approximately 12%. Input material: PBMCs. The receptor source for this set is a middle-aged woman in good health and CMV-seropositive.

V gene TRBV4-1 combines with J gene TRBJ2-5, with TRBD2 as a possible D gene (6 bases). V lost 0 bases and J 4 bases, leaving 9 bases between the germline ends. The CDR3 extends over 14 amino acids. Germline CDR1 MGHRA, CDR2 YSYEKL. The CDR3: CASSQDGGVETQYF. The DNA of the CDR3 is TGCGCCAGCAGCCAAGATGGAGGGGTAGAGACCCAGTACTTC.

This chain uses TRBV5-4 with TRBJ2-1; D may be TRBD2 (6 bases). Germline CDR1 SGHNT, CDR2 YYREEE (reference sequence). Trimming shortened V by 0 bases and J by 5 bases, and 15 bases separated the two germline ends. This CDR3 is built from 16 residues. The CDR3 here is CASSLAESGPDNEQFF. In DNA form, the CDR3 reads TGTGCCAGCAGCTTGGCCGAGAGCGGGCCCGACAATGAGCAGTTCTTC.

The chain employs TRBV10-2 and TRBJ2-7; TRBD2 agrees at 8 bases. This CDR3 contains 15 residues. Looked up from germline, CDR1 is WSHSY and CDR2 is SAAADI. V lost 3 bases, J lost 0 bases, and 4 bases stayed unmatched. CDR3 protein: CASSELAGGSYEQYF. The CDR3 DNA follows: TGCGCCAGCAGTGAACTCGCGGGGGGCTCCTACGAGCAGTACTTC.

This chain joins TRBV30 and TRBJ1-4; D gene uncertain. CDR1 and CDR2 from the germline V gene are GTSNPN and SVGIG (reference sequence). The CDR3 is made up of 15 amino acids. Deletions cut 2 bases from V and 7 bases from J, with 17 bases between. Here the CDR3 DNA reads TGTGCCTGGAGTACCGGTCCTCAGGCGTTTGAAAAACTGTTTTTT. Amino acids: CAWSTGPQAFEKLFF. The whole variable domain, remainder taken from reference TRBV30 and TRBJ1-4, is SQTIHQWPATLVQPVGSPLSLECTVEGTSNPNLYWYRQAAGRGLQLLFYSVGIGQISSEVPQNLSASRPQDRQFILSSKKLLLSDSGFYLCAWSTGPQAFEKLFFGSGTQLSVL.

The gene calls are TRBV6-5 and TRBJ1-5, with D possibly being TRBD1 (5 bases). This CDR3 is built from 14 residues. Germline CDR1 reads MNHEY; CDR2 reads SVGAGI. V dropped 5 bases and J dropped 4 bases, with 12 bases sitting between them. CDR3 in DNA: TGTGCCAGCAGTCCAGGGCCCCTTAATCAGCCCCAGCATTTT. Translating it yields CASSPGPLNQPQHF.

This chain uses TRBV30 with TRBJ2-1, with 10 nucleotides matching TRBD2. Germline CDR1 and CDR2: GTSNPN and SVGIG (reference sequence). The J segment lost 3 bases and the V segment lost 4 bases, leaving 3 bases of the junction unmatched. This CDR3 contains 14 residues. The CDR3 region is CAWTGTSVYNEQFF. CDR3 in DNA: TGTGCCTGGACGGGGACTAGCGTCTACAATGAGCAGTTCTTC. Filled out from reference TRBV30 and TRBJ2-1, the complete variable domain reads SQTIHQWPATLVQPVGSPLSLECTVEGTSNPNLYWYRQAAGRGLQLLFYSVGIGQISSEVPQNLSASRPQDRQFILSSKKLLLSDSGFYLCAWTGTSVYNEQFFGPGTRLTVL.

There are a few counts of this clone. The chain has TRBV28 and TRBJ2-2, with TRBD2 matching 13 bases. J gave up 7 bases and V 8 bases, and 7 bases lay outside the gene matches. This CDR3 has 15 amino acids. Germline loops: CDR1 MDHEN, CDR2 SYDVKM. CDR3 bases: TGTGCCAGCGGTGGGACTAGCGGGGTGGTCGGGGAGCTGTTTTTT. This codes for CASGGTSGVVGELFF.

The gene calls are TRBV28 and TRBJ2-7; 8 bases agree with TRBD2. The V gene end was trimmed by 6 bases and the J gene end by 3 bases; junction bases not matched to a gene: 1. CDR1 is MDHEN and CDR2 is SYDVKM in the germline V gene. The CDR3 is 12 residues long. CDR3 sequence (DNA): TGTGCCAGCAGCCGGGGGGGCTACGAGCAGTACTTC. Protein: CASSRGGYEQYF.

This clone has a handful of counts. This chain links TRBV20-1 with TRBJ2-7; D ambiguous. The CDR3 covers 11 residues. Germline-derived CDR1 and CDR2 are DFQATT and SNEGSKA (reference sequence). With 3 bases removed from V and 5 bases from J, the gap between germline ends came to 8 bases. CDR3 residues: CSASLVHEQYF. In DNA form, the CDR3 reads TGCAGTGCTAGTTTAGTGCACGAGCAGTACTTC.

This clone showed up just a few times. The chain couples TRBV7-3 to TRBJ1-3; the D gene is possibly TRBD1 (6 bases). This CDR3 spans 14 amino acids. V was pared by 11 bases and J by 3 bases, with 17 bases between. CDR1 is SGHTA, CDR2 FQGTGA, per germline. The CDR3 loop reads CARVGGLGGNTIYF. The CDR3 bases are TGTGCCCGGGTGGGGGGGCTCGGTGGAAACACCATATATTTT.

This sequence joins TRBV27 and TRBJ1-2; TRBD1 agrees at 8 bases. The V segment lost 4 bases and the J segment 3 bases; nucleotides outside the gene matches: 7. CDR3 size: 15 residues. The germline gives CDR1 MNHEY, CDR2 SMNVEV (reference sequence). This chain's CDR3 is CASSSGTGNYYGYTF. CDR3 in DNA: TGTGCCAGCAGTTCCGGGACAGGCAACTACTATGGCTACACCTTC.

The CDR3 sequence is CASSWSGREEKLFF. In nucleotides, the CDR3 is TGTGCCAGCAGCTGGTCAGGGAGGGAAGAAAAACTGTTTTTT. V usage is TRBV5-4 and J usage is TRBJ1-4, with a possible D match to TRBD1 (5 bases). Trimming stripped 3 bases from V and 8 bases from J, with 14 bases between. The CDR3 sequence is 14 residues long. From germline, CDR1 is SGHNT and CDR2 YYREEE (reference sequence).

V and J are TRBV7-9 and TRBJ1-2, with 9 bases lining up with TRBD1. V trimming: 4 bases; J trimming: 7 bases; junction bases outside the gene matches: 7. CDR1 and CDR2 from the germline V gene are SEHNR and FQNEAQ (reference sequence). The CDR3 length is 14 residues. CDR3 DNA sequence: TGTGCCAGCAGCTCAATGGGACAGGGTGTTGGCTACACCTTC. It codes for CASSSMGQGVGYTF.

The chain couples TRBV10-3 to TRBJ2-7; tentative D call: TRBD1 (6 bases). The V end lost 6 bases, the J end lost 1 base, and 10 bases lay between the germline ends. The CDR3 is 13 amino acids. Germline-derived CDR1 and CDR2 are ENHRY and SYGVKD. DNA for the CDR3: TGTGCCATCAGGGGGGACACATCCTACGAGCAGTACTTC. This encodes CAIRGDTSYEQYF.

V and J are TRBV2 and TRBJ2-1; 7 nucleotides agree with TRBD2. Germline loops: CDR1 SNHLY, CDR2 FYNNEI. The junction had 15 bases not matched to a gene; V was cut back by 10 bases and J by 9 bases. There are 14 residues in the CDR3. The CDR3 sequence is CATIPGTKYGEQFF. CDR3 sequence (DNA): TGTGCCACCATCCCCGGGACTAAGTACGGTGAGCAGTTCTTC.

DNA of the CDR3: TGTGCCCTGGGCCCCCCAGGGTATCATTCACCCCTCCACTTT. Protein: CALGPPGYHSPLHF. The V gene is TRBV30, the J gene TRBJ1-6; D is possibly TRBD1 (5 bases). The ends were cut back, 8 bases at V and 8 bases at J, with 19 bases in the middle. The CDR3 is 14 amino acids. CDR1 and CDR2 from the germline V gene are GTSNPN and SVGIG (reference sequence).

The chain carries TRBV6-5 and TRBJ2-4, with D perhaps TRBD1 (5 bases). The CDR3 has 16 residues. Germline V lookup: CDR1 MNHEY, CDR2 SVGAGI. The V gene lost 2 bases and the J gene lost 0 bases, with 11 bases spanning the gap. The CDR3 is CASSYGRQRAKNIQYF. The CDR3 DNA follows: TGTGCCAGCAGTTACGGTCGACAGAGAGCCAAAAACATTCAGTACTTC.

The V and J genes are TRBV2 and TRBJ1-5; D not resolved. Germline-derived CDR1 and CDR2 are SNHLY and FYNNEI. Trimming left V 8 bases short and J 2 bases short, with 13 bases between. The CDR3 loop spans 14 amino acids. CDR3 nucleotide sequence: TGTGCCAGCGCTCCGGGGAATCGCAATCAGCCCCAGCATTTT. Its translation: CASAPGNRNQPQHF.

This clone was observed a few times. This sequence joins TRBV7-3 and TRBJ2-5; D possibly corresponds to TRBD2 (5 bases). Trimming cost V 3 bases and J 2 bases, with 19 bases left between them. The CDR3 spans 17 residues. CDR1 is SGHTA, CDR2 FQGTGA, per germline. The DNA of the CDR3 is TGTGCCAGCAGCTTGGGCCTTGGCGGAGGTACACAAGAGACCCAGTACTTC. As protein: CASSLGLGGGTQETQYF. Variable domain in full (rest from reference TRBV7-3 and TRBJ2-5): GAGVSQTPSNKVTEKGKYVELRCDPISGHTALYWYRQSLGQGPEFLIYFQGTGAADDSGLPNDRFFAVRPEGSVSTLKIQRTERGDSAVYLCASSLGLGGGTQETQYFGPGTRLLVL.

CDR3 region: CAFKPLGGTGELFF. As DNA, the CDR3 is TGTGCCTTCAAACCACTCGGGGGCACCGGGGAGCTGTTTTTT. The chain uses TRBV30 and TRBJ2-2; possibly TRBD2 for D (6 bases). This CDR3 contains 14 residues. Germline CDR1 reads GTSNPN; CDR2 reads SVGIG (reference sequence). V lost 7 bases to trimming and J lost 4 bases, with 16 bases between them.

This clone has just a few counts. The CDR3 DNA reads as TGTGCCAGCAGTTACTCTGAAGGGGGGGATGGCTACACCTTC. It specifies CASSYSEGGDGYTF. The chain joins TRBV6-5 to TRBJ1-2, with D maybe TRBD1 (6 bases). Germline assignment: CDR1 MNHEY and CDR2 SVGAGI. CDR3 length: 14 amino acids. V was pared by 0 bases and J by 6 bases, with 11 bases between.

The V call is TRBV2, the J call TRBJ2-7; 8 bases fit TRBD1. The CDR3 has 16 amino acids. Per germline, CDR1 SNHLY and CDR2 FYNNEI. V lost 2 bases to trimming and J lost 6 bases; unmatched junction nucleotides: 12. The CDR3: CASSENRDRQFFEQYF. The CDR3 nucleotides are TGTGCCAGCAGTGAAAATAGGGACAGGCAGTTTTTCGAGCAGTACTTC.

V gene TRBV6-1 combines with J gene TRBJ1-2, with D possibly TRBD1 on 5 matching bases. The CDR3 runs 16 residues. Germline V gene data show CDR1 as MNHNS and CDR2 as SASEGT. Trimming stripped 2 bases from V and 8 bases from J, with 21 bases between. CDR3 in DNA: TGTGCCAGCAGTGAAAGGGCAGGGAGGTTGGTTGGAGGCTACACCTTC. This encodes CASSERAGRLVGGYTF.

This chain links TRBV19 with TRBJ1-5; D gene unclear. The V gene's germline CDR1 is LNHDA and CDR2 SQIVND (reference sequence). Trimming removed 1 base at V and 4 bases at J, with 5 bases between. The CDR3 is made up of 13 amino acids. The CDR3 protein is CASSIGQNQPQHF. CDR3 sequence (DNA): TGTGCCAGTAGTATAGGCCAGAATCAGCCCCAGCATTTT.

The chain has TRBV2 and TRBJ1-3, with TRBD1 matching over 8 bases. In germline, CDR1 is SNHLY, CDR2 FYNNEI. The V and J ends lost 6 bases and 3 bases, in that order; junction bases with no gene match: 10. The length of the CDR3 is 16 residues. CDR3 region: CASSADRVVFGNTIYF. The CDR3, as DNA: TGTGCCAGCAGCGCGGACAGGGTGGTTTTTGGAAACACCATATATTTT.

The V gene is TRBV12-5, the J gene TRBJ1-1; tentative D call: TRBD1 (5 bases). V lost 3 bases and J lost 2, with 7 bases in between. CDR1 is LGHNT, CDR2 FRNRAP, per germline. This CDR3 region has 13 residues. The CDR3 nucleotides read TGTGCTAGTGGTTTACAGGCAAACACTGAAGCTTTCTTT. This translates into CASGLQANTEAFF.